The next 14 T cell receptor beta chains were all read from a single sample in a study of tumor-infiltrating lymphocytes in primary liver carcinoma. Germline DNA was also extracted, while the blood RNA originated from unsorted whole blood. A primer in the constant region served to generate TCR beta cDNA from approximately 500 ng of total RNA. Slightly modified ARM-PCR, run as three nested multiplex PCR rounds, produced the TCR beta libraries. With TRBV1-TRBV30 forward primers and a C-beta reverse primer, the first two PCR rounds were run for nine to eleven cycles each. TCRdb reanalysed the multiplex PCR reads using MiXCR and keeps one entry per CDR3 protein. The repertoire holds approximately 300,000 distinct CDR3 sequences, with less than 75% as singletons. The specimen was peripheral blood. These receptors were obtained from a man in his forties with primary liver carcinoma and hepatitis B virus infection.

A note on this clonotype: A read error may be the cause here, since a much bigger clone is one base away. The V and J genes are TRBV14 and TRBJ1-2; D is uncertain. Germline loops: CDR1 SGHDN, CDR2 FVKESK. This CDR3 is built from 15 residues. Written as DNA, the CDR3 is TGTGCCAACAGCCAAGGGCGGGGAAGGGACTATGGCTACACCTTC. This codes for CANSQGRGRDYGYTF.

About this clonotype: A much more abundant neighbour one base away suggests this may be a read error. J is TRBJ2-7 and V is TRBV10-3; TRBD2 matches 9 bases. CDR1 ENHRY and CDR2 SYGVKD come from the germline V gene. This CDR3 has 15 amino acids. The V and J ends lost 5 bases and 2 bases, in that order; junction bases with no gene match: 7. In DNA, the CDR3 is TGTGCCATCAGTAGTGGGGCTAGCGGGACCTACGAGCAGTACTTC. Its translation: CAISSGASGTYEQYF.

In this sample, this clonotype turned up many times. V gene TRBV6-2 or TRBV6-3 combines with J gene TRBJ1-5; no reliable D call. Germline assignment: CDR1 MNHEY and CDR2 SVGEGT. CDR3 length: 14 amino acids. V was trimmed by 2 bases and J by 6 bases, leaving 11 bases between them. The chain's CDR3 is CASSYGPKIQPQHF. CDR3 coding DNA: TGTGCCAGCAGTTACGGGCCAAAGATTCAGCCCCAGCATTTT.

In regard to this clonotype: This could be a read error, since a much larger clone is one nucleotide away. The chain employs TRBV4-2 and TRBJ1-2; D is ambiguous. The CDR3 runs 14 residues. The V gene lost 6 bases and the J gene lost 4 bases, with 15 bases spanning the gap. The germline gives CDR1 LGHNA, CDR2 YNFKEQ. The CDR3 here is CASRPGEGAYGYTF. In DNA form, the CDR3 reads TGTGCCAGCAGACCTGGAGAGGGAGCCTATGGCTACACCTTC.

This clonotype was found many times. V usage is TRBV14 and J usage is TRBJ1-1, with TRBD1 as a possible D gene (5 bases). CDR1 and CDR2 from the germline V gene are SGHDN and FVKESK. V lost 0 bases and J 4 bases, leaving 15 bases between the germline ends. This CDR3 has 16 amino acids. The CDR3 is CASSQDVAQGFTEAFF. The CDR3 DNA sequence: TGTGCCAGCAGCCAAGATGTGGCCCAGGGCTTCACTGAAGCTTTCTTT.

About this clonotype itself: A much larger clone is a single base away; this may be a read error. The gene calls are TRBV29-1 and TRBJ1-1; D is ambiguous. Trimming removed 8 bases from V and 6 bases from J, with 16 bases in between. The germline V gene has CDR1 SQVTM and CDR2 ANQGSEA. This CDR3 has 12 residues. The CDR3 protein is CSLGEWTSEAFF. The CDR3 DNA reads TGCAGCCTTGGGGAGTGGACTTCTGAAGCTTTCTTT.

This clonotype was counted a single time. Since a much larger clone is just one base distant, this may be a read error. The V gene is TRBV6-1, the J gene TRBJ2-1, with 9 positions matching TRBD2. The CDR3 extends over 14 amino acids. Per the germline V gene, CDR1 is MNHNS and CDR2 is SASEGT. CDR3 nucleotide sequence: TGTGACACCCACGGACCAGCGGGAGGACCTAAGCAGTTCTTC. It codes for CDTHGPAGGPKQFF.

The rearrangement uses TRBV5-1 and TRBJ2-5, with D tentatively TRBD1 (6 bases). The CDR3 consists of 13 residues. V lost 0 bases to trimming and J lost 7 bases, with 10 bases between them. The germline gives CDR1 SGHRS, CDR2 YFSETQ. The CDR3 region has the DNA TGCGCCAGCAGCTTGGATCCGGACAGGACCCAGTACTTC. Amino acids: CASSLDPDRTQYF.

Comment on this clonotype: A much larger clone lies a single base off, so this may be a read error. The genes are TRBV6-2 or TRBV6-3 and TRBJ2-5; 7 bases are a match to TRBD1. The CDR3 runs 15 residues. Germline-derived CDR1 and CDR2 are MNHEY and SVGEGT. CDR3 sequence reads: CVSSYVRGSYGTQYF. The CDR3, as DNA: TGTGTCAGCAGTTACGTCAGGGGGTCCTACGGGACCCAGTACTTC.

As for this clonotype: This may be a read error, as it is one base from a much larger clone. The rearrangement uses TRBV6-6 and TRBJ2-5; 10 nucleotides agree with TRBD2. V lost 7 bases, J lost 5 bases, and 22 bases stayed unmatched. CDR3 size: 19 residues. The germline CDR1 and CDR2 sequences are MNHNY and SVGAGI (reference sequence). The CDR3 is CASNPTLGLAGVGRETQYF. The CDR3 nucleotides are TGTGCCAGCAATCCTACCCTAGGGCTAGCGGGAGTAGGACGGGAGACCCAGTACTTC.

The rearrangement joins TRBV6-5 to TRBJ1-6; the D is unclear. Trimming removed 8 bases from V and 9 bases from J, with 11 bases in between. The CDR3 covers 12 residues. Germline CDR1 reads MNHEY; CDR2 reads SVGAGI. CDR3: CASGSRLSPLHF. The CDR3 bases are TGTGCCAGCGGGAGCAGACTTTCACCCCTCCACTTT.

Points on this clonotype: Possible read error: a much larger clone is one base away. The rearrangement uses TRBV6-2 or TRBV6-3 and TRBJ1-5; TRBD1 might be the D (5 bases). Per germline, CDR1 MNHEY and CDR2 SVGEGT. The CDR3 length is 13 residues. Here the CDR3 reads CASSRRGQQPRHF. As DNA, the CDR3 is TGTGCCAGCAGTCGACGAGGACAACAGCCCCGGCATTTT.

On this clonotype: Since a much larger clone is just one base distant, this may be a read error. This is likely a read error, given that the CDR3 carries no conserved phenylalanine or tryptophan at its end. The chain uses TRBV6-5 and TRBJ2-5, with TRBD2 matching 14 bases. The CDR3 runs 15 residues. Germline loops: CDR1 MNHEY, CDR2 SVGAGI. J gave up 7 bases and V 5 bases, and 6 bases lay outside the gene matches. The CDR3 spells CASSPGLAGEGTQYI. The CDR3, as DNA: TGTGCCAGCAGTCCGGGACTAGCGGGAGAGGGGACCCAGTACATC.

This clonotype was seen a few times. The genes are TRBV7-9 and TRBJ1-6; no reliable D call. Germline loops: CDR1 SEHNR, CDR2 FQNEAQ (reference sequence). V was shortened by 5 bases and J by 0 bases, with 11 bases between the two germline ends. The CDR3 sequence is 16 residues long. CDR3 nucleotides: TGTGCCAGCAGCCGCGGCGGGAGCTCCTATAATTCACCCCTCCACTTT. This encodes CASSRGGSSYNSPLHF.